These 8 T cell receptor beta chains originate from one sample sequenced in a study of blood T cell repertoires in COVID-19. Assay used: immunoSEQ multiplex PCR; TCRdb lists only in-frame clones, some missing. The sample includes 220,000 or so clones, more than 80% seen only once; the top ten take about 3.3%. Material: PBMCs or T cells enriched from blood (not recorded which). These receptor sequences come from a woman between 18 and 29 years old in a cohort exposed to, infected with or recovered from COVID-19 (not recorded which).

The rearrangement uses TRBV28 and TRBJ1-2; D possibly corresponds to TRBD1 (6 bases). The CDR3 is 13 residues long. The V gene's germline CDR1 is MDHEN and CDR2 SYDVKM. V lost 7 bases and J 3 bases, leaving 12 bases between the germline ends. The CDR3 here is CASIRGDHYGYTF. The CDR3 DNA reads as TGTGCCAGCATCAGGGGCGATCACTATGGCTACACCTTC.

This clone was observed once. The chain has TRBV5-1 and TRBJ1-3; TRBD1 aligns across 9 bases. Germline trimming cut 0 bases from V and 2 bases from J; bases unmatched to any gene: 9. The CDR3 loop spans 18 amino acids. The germline CDR1 and CDR2 sequences are SGHRS and YFSETQ. The DNA of the CDR3 is TGCGCCAGCAGCTTGGTGAGACAGGGGGTGTCTACTGGAAACACCATATATTTT. Protein product: CASSLVRQGVSTGNTIYF. Together with reference TRBV5-1 and TRBJ1-3, the CDR3 gives the full variable domain: KAGVTQTPRYLIKTRGQQVTLSCSPISGHRSVSWYQQTPGQGLQFLFEYFSETQRNKGNFPGRFSGRQFSNSRSEMNVSTLELGDSALYLCASSLVRQGVSTGNTIYFGEGSWLTVV.

The chain is built from TRBV4-1 and TRBJ1-1, with 8 bases identical to TRBD1. Trimming removed 4 bases from V and 2 bases from J; junction bases left unmatched: 6. CDR1 and CDR2 from the germline V gene are MGHRA and YSYEKL. The CDR3 extends over 15 amino acids. In DNA, the CDR3 is TGCGCCAGCAGCCGGGAAACAGGGGGAAACACTGAAGCTTTCTTT. The encoded protein is CASSRETGGNTEAFF.

The chain links TRBV9 to TRBJ2-1, with 7 bases fitting TRBD2. V was clipped by 2 bases and J by 5 bases; unmatched bases: 13. This CDR3 comprises 17 residues. The germline CDR1 and CDR2 sequences are SGDLS and YYNGEE. The CDR3 region has the DNA TGTGCCAGCAGCGTTCGAGACGGACTAGATATAAACAATGAGCAGTTCTTC. Translation: CASSVRDGLDINNEQFF.

Remarks on this clone: At one end the junction does not follow the germline gene, possibly because of a read error. The chain employs TRBV30 and TRBJ1-1; TRBD1 might be the D (6 bases). The CDR3 consists of 12 residues. From germline, CDR1 is GTSNPN and CDR2 SVGIG (reference sequence). CDR3 coding DNA: TGTGCCTTGAGTTCAGGGGATACTGAAGCTTTCTTT. It encodes CALSSGDTEAFF.

This chain joins TRBV15 and TRBJ1-1; 9 nucleotides match TRBD1. This CDR3 contains 15 residues. V dropped 1 base and J dropped 1; count of bases not matched to a gene: 1. Germline V gene sequence: CDR1 LNHNV, CDR2 YYDKDF (reference sequence). CDR3 nucleotide sequence: TGTGCCACCAGCAGAGTGACAGGGGGGAACACTGAAGCTTTCTTT. It codes for CATSRVTGGNTEAFF. Full variable domain (outside the CDR3, taken from reference TRBV15 and TRBJ1-1): DAMVIQNPRYQVTQFGKPVTLSCSQTLNHNVMYWYQQKSSQAPKLLFHYYDKDFNNEADTPDNFQSRRPNTSFCFLDIRSPGLGDTAMYLCATSRVTGGNTEAFFGQGTRLTVV.

The V gene is TRBV2, the J gene TRBJ2-1; D might be TRBD2 (5 bases). CDR3 length: 14 amino acids. Germline V CDR1 and CDR2: SNHLY, FYNNEI. V dropped 9 bases and J dropped 3 bases, with 15 bases sitting between them. CDR3 residues: CASSTTNLYNEQFF. CDR3 DNA: TGTGCCAGTTCGACTACCAACCTCTACAATGAGCAGTTCTTC.

This clone was found once. The chain joins TRBV5-6 to TRBJ2-7, with 10 bases matching TRBD1. The CDR3 totals 14 residues. CDR1 is SGHDT, CDR2 YYEEEE, per germline. The ends lost 4 bases at V and 6 bases at J; junction bases unmatched: 7. DNA of the CDR3: TGTGCCAGCAGCGGGGACAGGGGTCATTCCGAGCAGTACTTC. It codes for CASSGDRGHSEQYF.